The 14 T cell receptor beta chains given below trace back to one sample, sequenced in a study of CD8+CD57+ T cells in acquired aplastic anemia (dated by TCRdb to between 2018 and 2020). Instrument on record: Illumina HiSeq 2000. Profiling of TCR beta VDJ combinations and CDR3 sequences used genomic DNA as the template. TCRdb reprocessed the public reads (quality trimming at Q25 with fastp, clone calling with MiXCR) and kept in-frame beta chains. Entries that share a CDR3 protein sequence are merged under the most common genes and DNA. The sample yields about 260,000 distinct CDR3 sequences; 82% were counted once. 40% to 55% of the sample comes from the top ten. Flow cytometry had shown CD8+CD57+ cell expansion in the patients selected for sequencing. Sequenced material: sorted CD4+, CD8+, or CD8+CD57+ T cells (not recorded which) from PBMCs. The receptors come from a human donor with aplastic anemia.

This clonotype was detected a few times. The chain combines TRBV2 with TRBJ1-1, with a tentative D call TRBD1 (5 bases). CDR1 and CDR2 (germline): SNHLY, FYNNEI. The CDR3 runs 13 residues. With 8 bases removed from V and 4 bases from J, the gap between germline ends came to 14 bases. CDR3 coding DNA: TGTGCCAGCGTGGGGCGGGGGGTCACTGAAGCTTTCTTT. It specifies CASVGRGVTEAFF.

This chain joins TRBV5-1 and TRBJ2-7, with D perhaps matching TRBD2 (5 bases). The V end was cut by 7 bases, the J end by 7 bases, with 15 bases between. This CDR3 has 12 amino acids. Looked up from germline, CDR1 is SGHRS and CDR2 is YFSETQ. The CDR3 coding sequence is TGCGCCAGCGAAGCGGAGAGCCATGAGCAGTACTTC. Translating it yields CASEAESHEQYF.

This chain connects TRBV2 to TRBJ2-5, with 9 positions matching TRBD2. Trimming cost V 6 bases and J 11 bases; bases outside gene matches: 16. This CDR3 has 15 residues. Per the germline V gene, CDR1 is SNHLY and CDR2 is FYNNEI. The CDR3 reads CASRASGTWGENQYF. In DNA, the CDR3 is TGTGCCAGCAGGGCTAGCGGGACTTGGGGAGAGAATCAGTACTTC.

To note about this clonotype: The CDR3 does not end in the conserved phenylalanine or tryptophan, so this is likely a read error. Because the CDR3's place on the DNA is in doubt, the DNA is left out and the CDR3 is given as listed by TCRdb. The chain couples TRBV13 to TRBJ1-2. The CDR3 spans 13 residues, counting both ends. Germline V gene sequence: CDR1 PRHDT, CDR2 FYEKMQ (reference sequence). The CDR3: CASSLIRTSGTGV.

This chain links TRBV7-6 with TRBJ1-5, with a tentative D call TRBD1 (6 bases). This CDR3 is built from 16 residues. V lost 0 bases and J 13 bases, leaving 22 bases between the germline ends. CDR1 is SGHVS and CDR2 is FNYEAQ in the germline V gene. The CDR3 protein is CASSLAHGTKNPQQHF. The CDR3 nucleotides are TGTGCCAGCAGCTTAGCCCACGGGACAAAAAATCCCCAGCAGCATTTT.

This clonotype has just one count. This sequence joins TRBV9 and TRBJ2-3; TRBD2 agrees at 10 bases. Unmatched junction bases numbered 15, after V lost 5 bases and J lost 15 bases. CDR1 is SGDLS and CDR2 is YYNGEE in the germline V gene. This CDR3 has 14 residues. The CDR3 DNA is TGTGCCAGCAGGTTAGCGGGAGGTGACGCTACCACATATTTT. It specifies CASRLAGGDATTYF. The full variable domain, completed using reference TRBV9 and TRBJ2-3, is DSGVTQTPKHLITATGQRVTLRCSPRSGDLSVYWYQQSLDQGLQFLIQYYNGEERAKGNILERFSAQQFPDLHSELNLSSLELGDSALYFCASRLAGGDATTYFGPGTRLTVL.

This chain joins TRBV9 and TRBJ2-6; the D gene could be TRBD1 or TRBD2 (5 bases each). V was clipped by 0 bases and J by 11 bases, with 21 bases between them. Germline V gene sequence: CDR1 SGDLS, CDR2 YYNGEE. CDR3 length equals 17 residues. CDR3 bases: TGTGCCAGCAGCGTAGGAGGGGACCCGAAGGATGGCTACGTCCTGACTTTC. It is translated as CASSVGGDPKDGYVLTF.

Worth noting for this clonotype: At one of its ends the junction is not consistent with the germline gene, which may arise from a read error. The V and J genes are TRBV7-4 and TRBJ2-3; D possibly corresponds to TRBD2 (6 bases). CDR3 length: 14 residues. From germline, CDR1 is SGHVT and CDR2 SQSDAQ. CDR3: CASSFASAMNSHSF. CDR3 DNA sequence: TGTGCCAGCAGCTTTGCTAGCGCAATGAATAGTCATTCGTTT.

DNA of the CDR3: TGTGCCAGCACCCTAGGTAGCGGACCCTCTGGGGCCAACTTCTTC. Protein product: CASTLGSGPSGANFF. The V and J genes are TRBV7-6 and TRBJ2-1, with TRBD2 as a possible D gene (6 bases). CDR3 length: 15 residues. Germline V gene lookup returns CDR1 SGHVS and CDR2 FNYEAQ. Trimming pared 7 bases from V and 16 bases from J, leaving 29 bases between.

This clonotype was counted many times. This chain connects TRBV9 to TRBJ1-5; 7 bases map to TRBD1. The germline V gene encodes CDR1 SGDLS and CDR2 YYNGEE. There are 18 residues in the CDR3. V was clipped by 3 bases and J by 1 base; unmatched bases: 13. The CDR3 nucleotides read TGTGCCAGCAGCGCGGGGGGACAGAGTTTGGAAAGCAATCAGCCCCAGCATTTT. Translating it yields CASSAGGQSLESNQPQHF.

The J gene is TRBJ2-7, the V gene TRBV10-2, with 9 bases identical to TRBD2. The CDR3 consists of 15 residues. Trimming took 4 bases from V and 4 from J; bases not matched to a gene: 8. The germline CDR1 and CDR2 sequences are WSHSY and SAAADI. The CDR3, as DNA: TGCGCCAGCAGTGGTGGCGGGAGGGCGTCTTACGAGCAGTACTTC. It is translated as CASSGGGRASYEQYF.

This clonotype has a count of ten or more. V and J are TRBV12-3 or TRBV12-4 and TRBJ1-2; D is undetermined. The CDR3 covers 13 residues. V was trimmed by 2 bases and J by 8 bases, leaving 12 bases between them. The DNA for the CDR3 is TGTGCCAGCAGTTTACGGGCCATGGAAGGCTACACCTTC. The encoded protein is CASSLRAMEGYTF.

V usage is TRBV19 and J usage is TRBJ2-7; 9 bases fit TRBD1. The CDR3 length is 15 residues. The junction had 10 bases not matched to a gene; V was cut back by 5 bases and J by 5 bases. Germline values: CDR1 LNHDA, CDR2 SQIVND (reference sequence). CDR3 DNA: TGTGCCAGTAGTGGGACAGGGAAGCCTTCCAACGAGCAGTACTTC. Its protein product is CASSGTGKPSNEQYF.

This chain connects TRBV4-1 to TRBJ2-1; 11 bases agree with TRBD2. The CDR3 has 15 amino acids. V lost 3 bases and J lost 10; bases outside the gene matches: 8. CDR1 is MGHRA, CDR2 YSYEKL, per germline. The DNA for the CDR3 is TGCGCCAGCAGCCACCCGGGACTAGCGGCGGGCGAGCAGTTCTTC. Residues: CASSHPGLAAGEQFF.